Shown below are 18 T cell receptor beta chains from a single sample sequenced in a study of prognosis after radiotherapy for stage I lung cancer. Genomic DNA provided the template from which TCR beta CDR3 was amplified by two-round multiplex PCR. First-round PCR employed TRBV- and TRBJ-specific primers for each gene. TCRdb reanalysed the multiplex PCR reads using MiXCR and keeps one entry per CDR3 protein. The profile shows about 16,000 distinct CDR3 sequences, more than 35% of them singletons. The source material was PBMCs, sampled before or after stereotactic body radiation therapy (not recorded which). These receptors originate from a donor over 45 with non-small cell lung cancer.

Ten or more counts support this clonotype. The chain recombines TRBV6-1 with TRBJ1-1; D is uncertain. CDR3 size: 14 residues. V lost 5 bases and J 2 bases, leaving 12 bases between the germline ends. Germline V CDR1 and CDR2: MNHNS, SASEGT. As DNA, the CDR3 is TGTGCCAGCAGTCCCTACTCCGGCAACACTGAAGCTTTCTTT. This gives the protein CASSPYSGNTEAFF.

Written as DNA, the CDR3 is TGCGCCAGCAGTGGTCCGACTAGCGGGCCCAATGAGCAGTTCTTC. It yields the protein CASSGPTSGPNEQFF. J is TRBJ2-1 and V is TRBV10-2; 10 bases line up with TRBD2. Losses at the gene ends were 4 bases for V and 6 bases for J; bases not matched to a gene: 6. CDR1 is WSHSY and CDR2 is SAAADI in the germline V gene. This CDR3 is 15 amino acids long.

Concerning this clonotype itself: A read error is possible here, since a much larger clone lies one base away. This chain joins TRBV12-3 or TRBV12-4 and TRBJ1-1, with TRBD1 identical over 7 bases. V dropped 6 bases and J dropped 4; count of bases not matched to a gene: 11. The CDR3 covers 15 residues. CDR3 nucleotides: TGTGCCAGCAGAACTGCGGGAGGGGACAGCACTGAAGCTTTCTTT. It specifies CASRTAGGDSTEAFF.

The chain is built from TRBV10-3 and TRBJ2-7, with 12 bases matching TRBD2. The V and J ends lost 4 bases and 3 bases, in that order; junction bases with no gene match: 4. Germline lookup yields CDR1 ENHRY and CDR2 SYGVKD. This CDR3 region has 15 residues. The DNA for the CDR3 is TGTGCCATCAGTGTGTGGGGACTAGCGGGCTACGAGCAGTACTTC. It encodes CAISVWGLAGYEQYF.

The CDR3: CASLSGSSGLNEQFF. CDR3 sequence (DNA): TGTGCCAGCCTCAGCGGGAGTAGCGGGTTGAATGAGCAGTTCTTC. V is TRBV6-1 and J is TRBJ2-1; 8 bases are a match to TRBD2. The germline CDR1 and CDR2 sequences are MNHNS and SASEGT. CDR3 length: 15 residues. J was trimmed by 7 bases and V by 8 bases; bases with no gene match: 13.

This clonotype occurred many times. The J gene is TRBJ2-5, the V gene TRBV11-1; maybe TRBD1 (7 bases). CDR3 length: 13 residues. Germline-derived CDR1 and CDR2 are SGHAT and FQDESV (reference sequence). Trimming removed 5 bases at V and 4 bases at J, with 11 bases between. In nucleotides, the CDR3 is TGTGCCAGCAGCGGACAGGAGGGAGAGACCCAGTACTTC. Protein: CASSGQEGETQYF.

This clonotype was seen repeatedly, ten times or more. The CDR3 loop is CASSVWGVGVNNEQFF. CDR3 sequence (DNA): TGTGCCAGCAGTGTTTGGGGGGTGGGAGTGAACAATGAGCAGTTCTTC. The V call is TRBV2, the J call TRBJ2-1; D may be TRBD2 (6 bases). This CDR3 has 16 amino acids. Trimming took 4 bases from V and 5 from J, leaving 18 bases between them. Germline V gene sequence: CDR1 SNHLY, CDR2 FYNNEI.

This clonotype was counted only a few times. With a much larger clone just one base away, this may be a read error. This rearrangement joins TRBV24-1 to TRBJ2-3, with D hard to call. Germline lookup yields CDR1 KGHDR and CDR2 SFDVKD. V was shortened by 2 bases and J by 11 bases, with 7 bases between the two germline ends. The length of the CDR3 is 11 residues. The CDR3 reads CATSDSGQQYF. The CDR3 DNA follows: TGTGCCACCAGTGATTCAGGCCAGCAGTATTTT.

The table lists this clonotype with many counts. The gene calls are TRBV12-5 and TRBJ1-2, with 8 bases fitting TRBD1. Germline CDR1 is LGHNT and CDR2 is FRNRAP. CDR3 length: 15 amino acids. The ends lost 2 bases at V and 8 bases at J; junction bases unmatched: 10. CDR3: CASGLTPDRGQGYTF. Here the CDR3 DNA reads TGTGCTAGTGGTTTGACGCCCGACAGGGGTCAAGGCTACACCTTC.

The table lists this clonotype with many counts. The chain has TRBV30 and TRBJ1-2; D is perhaps TRBD1 (5 bases). Germline V CDR1 and CDR2: GTSNPN, SVGIG (reference sequence). The CDR3 is 15 residues long. Trimming stripped 0 bases from V and 5 bases from J, with 16 bases between. The CDR3 sequence: CAWSVLRGNRYGYTF. In DNA form, the CDR3 reads TGTGCCTGGAGTGTACTGCGGGGGAATAGGTATGGCTACACCTTC.

This clonotype has at least ten counts. This rearrangement joins TRBV29-1 to TRBJ2-1, with a weak D call TRBD2 (5 bases). With 0 bases removed from V and 8 bases from J, the gap between germline ends came to 8 bases. CDR1 is SQVTM and CDR2 is ANQGSEA in the germline V gene. The CDR3 extends over 12 amino acids. The DNA for the CDR3 is TGCAGCGTTGAAGAGAGGGTCTATGAGCAGTTCTTC. Its protein is CSVEERVYEQFF.

V and J are TRBV7-9 and TRBJ2-1, with a weak D call TRBD2 (9 bases). This CDR3 contains 16 residues. Between the trimmed V and J ends, which lost 5 bases and 6 bases, there was a span of 20 bases. Germline lookup yields CDR1 SEHNR and CDR2 FQNEAQ (reference sequence). CDR3 loop: CASSPGGGRATNEQFF. CDR3 nucleotides: TGTGCCAGCAGCCCAGGGGGCGGGAGGGCCACCAATGAGCAGTTCTTC.

This clonotype was seen ten or more times. This chain connects TRBV28 to TRBJ2-2, with D possibly being TRBD1 (5 bases). Germline V lookup: CDR1 MDHEN, CDR2 SYDVKM. V lost 3 bases, J lost 0 bases, and 17 bases lay in between. The CDR3 contains 18 residues. CDR3 in amino acids: CASSFESWTNANTGELFF. In nucleotides, the CDR3 is TGTGCCAGCAGTTTTGAATCGTGGACAAACGCGAACACCGGGGAGCTGTTTTTT. Full variable domain (missing parts from reference TRBV28 and TRBJ2-2): DVKVTQSSRYLVKRTGEKVFLECVQDMDHENMFWYRQDPGLGLRLIYFSYDVKMKEKGDIPEGYSVSREKKERFSLILESASTNQTSMYLCASSFESWTNANTGELFFGEGSRLTVL.

There are many counts of this clonotype. The chain has TRBV3-1 and TRBJ1-3; D call uncertain. V dropped 5 bases and J dropped 0 bases, with 20 bases sitting between them. The CDR3 runs 18 residues. The germline CDR1 and CDR2 sequences are LGHDT and YNNKEL (reference sequence). As DNA, the CDR3 is TGTGCCAGCAGCTTCTCGACGGCAGGCTCCTTCTCTGGAAACACCATATATTTT. This gives the protein CASSFSTAGSFSGNTIYF.

With regard to this clonotype: A far larger clone differs by one base, so this is likely a read error. The chain joins TRBV6-8 to TRBJ2-3; TRBD2 is a possible D gene (5 bases). The V end was cut by 4 bases, the J end by 1 base, with 15 bases between. The CDR3 runs to 16 residues. Looked up from germline, CDR1 is MNHGY and CDR2 is SAAAGT. This CDR3 reads CASSSTPGWGTDTQYF. CDR3 nucleotides: TGTGCCAGCAGTTCAACCCCGGGGTGGGGCACAGATACGCAGTATTTT.

This clonotype was detected ten times or more. The chain recombines TRBV7-9 with TRBJ2-3; D not certain. Germline V gives CDR1 SEHNR, CDR2 FQNEAQ (reference sequence). CDR3 length equals 12 residues. V lost 6 bases, J lost 0 bases, and 4 bases lay in between. Here the CDR3 reads CASSKSTDTQYF. The CDR3 region has the DNA TGTGCCAGCAGTAAAAGCACAGATACGCAGTATTTT.

This clonotype has more than one count but fewer than ten. A clone one base away is much larger, so this may be a read error. The chain links TRBV19 to TRBJ2-1, with no clear D. Germline CDR1 and CDR2: LNHDA and SQIVND (reference sequence). The CDR3 totals 14 residues. V was cut by 1 base and J by 6 bases, with 10 bases left in between. In nucleotides, the CDR3 is TGTGCCAGTAGTATAGGGCTGCCAATCAATGAGCAGTTCTTC. It specifies CASSIGLPINEQFF.

As concerns this clonotype: A single base is all that separates this from a far larger clone, so a read error is likely. The gene calls are TRBV6-8 and TRBJ1-6; a possible D gene is TRBD1 (5 bases). Trimming removed 6 bases at V and 7 bases at J, with 16 bases between. This CDR3 has 15 amino acids. CDR1 and CDR2 (germline): MNHGY, SAAAGT. The CDR3 reads CASREGVLGNSPLHF. The CDR3 bases are TGTGCCAGCAGGGAAGGGGTCCTGGGCAATTCACCCCTCCACTTT.